Here is one TCR beta chain with its context. The junction does not match germline at one end; this may be a read error. Assay: immunoSEQ multiplex PCR; the TCRdb copy retains only in-frame clones and omits some. The sample has tens of thousands of clones, about 94% seen once; the top ten hold about 0.14%. These data are taken from a study of T cell changes during pregnancy in multiple sclerosis. The CDR3 contains 11 residues. Germline values: CDR1 MDHEN, CDR2 SYDVKM. The chain recombines TRBV28 with TRBJ1-2; D is undetermined. The sequences come from CD4+ T cells from peripheral blood mononuclear cells, collected after pregnancy. This clonotype originated in a female donor with multiple sclerosis, enrolled in a pregnancy study. The CDR3 bases are TGTGCCAGCAGTCCCTCGTTCGTGCGGTTATTC. It codes for CASSPSFVRLF.